This record covers a single T cell receptor (beta chain). The treatment denotes: oral pan-JAK inhibitor, 5-10 mg twice daily. Obtained from alopecia areata patients were lesional scalp punch biopsies along with peripheral blood. cDNA prepared by RNA extraction and subsequent reverse transcription served as the template for sequencing. The protocol was immunoSEQ multiplex PCR, while the TCRdb copy is restricted to in-frame clones and leaves out a portion. The sample yields 190,000 or so clones, about three fifths seen once. The germline gives CDR1 SEHNR, CDR2 FQNEAQ (reference sequence). Deletions cut 2 bases from V and 3 bases from J, with 7 bases between. This CDR3 is 13 amino acids long. The sample belongs to a study of CD8+ T cells in alopecia areata.

The receptor comes from a human donor with alopecia areata. This chain joins TRBV7-9 and TRBJ2-5; D is unresolved. This specimen was CD4+ T cells sorted from blood, taken at week 24, from a patient treated with tofacitinib. CDR3 in amino acids: CASSLRSKETQYF. The CDR3 region has the DNA TGTGCCAGCAGCTTACGCAGTAAAGAGACCCAGTACTTC.